The 7 T cell receptor beta chains in this list originate from one sample, sequenced in a study of blood T cells in healthy people across ages (dated by TCRdb to 2013 to 2016). The protocol used for the library was 5' RACE. These reads were obtained on an Illumina HiSeq 2500. The second PCR ran for roughly 7 to 12 cycles and used a J-beta primer mix along with a sample-barcoded 5' primer. Using fastp trimming at Q25 and MiXCR clonotype assembly, TCRdb reanalyzed the public sequencing data and kept in-frame beta chains. One record per CDR3 amino acid sequence lists the most common genes and DNA. Present in this sample are around 1,000,000 distinct CDR3 sequences, roughly two fifths of which were seen just once. Around 14% of the sample belongs to the ten largest clones. Sequencing input: blood. The receptors here all came from a young man in good health.

This clonotype was counted a few times. The chain carries TRBV9 and TRBJ1-2; 7 bases line up with TRBD1. The germline V gene encodes CDR1 SGDLS and CDR2 YYNGEE. With V trimmed by 3 bases and J by 5 bases, 10 bases remained unmatched. This CDR3 contains 15 residues. In DNA, the CDR3 is TGTGCCAGCAGCGCAGGACAGGCGACTTCTTATGGCTACACCTTC. Encoded protein: CASSAGQATSYGYTF.

This rearrangement joins TRBV2 to TRBJ1-2; D is perhaps TRBD1 (6 bases). CDR3 length: 13 amino acids. Between the trimmed V and J ends, which lost 6 bases and 4 bases, there was a span of 12 bases. Germline assignment: CDR1 SNHLY and CDR2 FYNNEI. The CDR3 nucleotides are TGTGCCAGCAGAGGAACAGGGAGCTATGGCTACACCTTC. The encoded protein is CASRGTGSYGYTF.

This chain links TRBV11-2 with TRBJ1-5, with unresolved D. This CDR3 comprises 15 residues. Trimming left V 0 bases short and J 5 bases short, with 11 bases between. Germline V gives CDR1 SGHAT, CDR2 FQNNGV. CDR3 protein: CASSLDGRFDQPQHF. The CDR3 region has the DNA TGTGCCAGCAGCTTAGATGGCAGATTTGATCAGCCCCAGCATTTT.

A word on this clonotype: A junction boundary mismatches the germline segment, possibly from a read error. The gene calls are TRBV7-9 and TRBJ2-4, with D unresolved. Germline V lookup: CDR1 SEHNR, CDR2 FQNEAQ (reference sequence). The CDR3 extends over 16 amino acids. CDR3 in amino acids: CASSLGPELAKNIQYF. The CDR3 DNA is TGTGCAAGCAGCCTCGGACCTGAGTTAGCCAAAAACATTCAGTACTTC. Drawing the rest from reference TRBV7-9 and TRBJ2-4, the complete variable domain is DTGVSQNPRHKITKRGQNVTFRCDPISEHNRLYWYRQTLGQGPEFLTYFQNEAQLEKSRLLSDRFSAERPKGSFSTLEIQRTEQGDSAMYLCASSLGPELAKNIQYFGAGTRLSVL.

The CDR3, as DNA: TGTGCCAGCAGCTTAGTTTTTGCCAGGTCCTACAATGAGCAGTACTTC. It specifies CASSLVFARSYNEQYF. V is TRBV11-2 and J is TRBJ2-1; D not resolved. The DNA end lines up better with TRBJ2-7; the J call may be wrong. Germline values: CDR1 SGHAT, CDR2 FQNNGV. CDR3 length: 16 amino acids.

This chain uses TRBV6-5 with TRBJ1-1; the D is unclear. V lost 7 bases and J 1 base, leaving 16 bases between the germline ends. The CDR3 has 15 residues. Germline V gene lookup returns CDR1 MNHEY and CDR2 SVGAGI. CDR3 sequence reads: CASTDGRYGNTEAFF. CDR3 coding DNA: TGTGCCAGCACCGACGGGCGTTACGGGAACACTGAAGCTTTCTTT.

The chain combines TRBV27 with TRBJ2-1; TRBD1 agrees at 9 bases. The J segment lost 8 bases and the V segment lost 5 bases, leaving 7 bases of the junction unmatched. Germline V gene lookup returns CDR1 MNHEY and CDR2 SMNVEV (reference sequence). The CDR3 loop spans 14 amino acids. CDR3 DNA sequence: TGTGCCAGCAGTGACAGGGGGTTTATCGATGAGCAGTTCTTC. It is translated as CASSDRGFIDEQFF.